These 22 T cell receptor beta chains came from one sample sequenced in a study of cytomegalovirus exposure and HLA in healthy donors (dated by TCRdb to the late 2010s). Library creation used the immunoSEQ multiplex PCR assay. The multiplex PCR relied on a mix of 60 forward primers for TCR Vbeta segments and 13 reverse primers for TCR Jbeta segments. TCRdb re-hosts the immuneACCESS table, in-frame sequences only. Its copies lack some clones; in the studies checked, an unresolved V gene accounts for under half of them, and the cause for the rest is not known. The sample table holds 150,000 to 200,000 clones, of which roughly 13% were seen once. The ten largest clones take up 7.8% of the sample. Specimen: PBMCs. These receptors all come from a man aged 50 to 60 in good health and CMV-seropositive.

This clone was observed a handful of times. The rearrangement links TRBV9 to TRBJ2-5, with TRBD2 as a possible D gene (5 bases). Germline-derived CDR1 and CDR2 are SGDLS and YYNGEE. Trimming removed 4 bases at V and 4 bases at J, with 14 bases between. CDR3 size: 14 residues. The CDR3 nucleotides are TGTGCCAGCAGCCCTAACGAGGGCGGAGAGACCCAGTACTTC. Amino acids: CASSPNEGGETQYF.

This clone came up a few times. The CDR3 region has the DNA TGCGCCAGCAGCTTGGGAGACAGGGGTAATCAGCCCCAGCATTTT. This encodes CASSLGDRGNQPQHF. The chain joins TRBV5-1 to TRBJ1-5, with TRBD1 identical over 8 bases. The CDR3 loop spans 15 amino acids. Trimming at V came to 0 bases and at J to 4 bases, leaving 3 bases not matched to a gene. Per germline, CDR1 SGHRS and CDR2 YFSETQ.

The chain employs TRBV28 and TRBJ1-2; D gene uncertain. This CDR3 is built from 12 residues. V was shortened by 2 bases and J by 4 bases, with 5 bases between the two germline ends. Germline V gene data show CDR1 as MDHEN and CDR2 as SYDVKM. The CDR3 bases are TGTGCCAGCAGTTTAGAGGGCTATGGCTACACCTTC. Its protein product is CASSLEGYGYTF.

The chain combines TRBV6-6 with TRBJ2-7; possibly TRBD1 for D (6 bases). Germline V CDR1 and CDR2: MNHNY, SVGAGI (reference sequence). The CDR3 consists of 13 residues. V was cut by 7 bases and J by 3 bases, with 13 bases left in between. CDR3: CASMQGRLYEQYV. DNA of the CDR3: TGTGCCAGCATGCAGGGGCGGCTCTACGAGCAGTACGTC.

This clone was seen more than once but under ten times. The rearrangement joins TRBV11-3 to TRBJ2-3; 8 bases are shared with TRBD1. With V trimmed by 5 bases and J by 4 bases, 8 bases remained unmatched. The CDR3 extends over 15 amino acids. The V gene's germline CDR1 is SGHNT and CDR2 YENEEA. CDR3 in DNA: TGTGCCAGCAGCCCCCAGGGGGCACTCGCAGATACGCAGTATTTT. Translation gives CASSPQGALADTQYF.

This clone occurred a few times. The chain links TRBV6-5 to TRBJ1-1, with D possibly matching TRBD1 (5 bases). The CDR3 totals 12 residues. The V end was cut by 5 bases, the J end by 11 bases, with 15 bases between. CDR1 is MNHEY, CDR2 SVGAGI, per germline. DNA of the CDR3: TGTGCCAGCAGTCCCGGGACTCGCGAGGCTTTCTTT. Its protein is CASSPGTREAFF.

This chain links TRBV18 with TRBJ2-3; 7 bases match TRBD2. The germline V gene has CDR1 KGHSH and CDR2 LQKENI. Trimming took 3 bases from V and 3 from J; bases not matched to a gene: 3. This CDR3 spans 14 amino acids. CDR3 protein: CASSPGGGTDTQYF. The CDR3 DNA sequence: TGTGCCAGCTCACCGGGGGGGGGAACAGATACGCAGTATTTT.

The chain is built from TRBV29-1 and TRBJ2-7; 9 nucleotides align to TRBD1. CDR1 is SQVTM, CDR2 ANQGSEA, per germline. The V and J ends lost 6 bases and 5 bases, in that order; junction bases with no gene match: 8. The CDR3 has 13 residues. This CDR3 is CSVGNRGPDEQYF. The CDR3 DNA follows: TGCAGCGTGGGGAACAGGGGGCCGGACGAGCAGTACTTC.

This clone has more than one count but fewer than ten. This chain connects TRBV6-5 to TRBJ1-1, with TRBD1 identical over 8 bases. Germline trimming cut 5 bases from V and 4 bases from J; bases unmatched to any gene: 3. The CDR3 runs 13 residues. CDR1 and CDR2 from the germline V gene are MNHEY and SVGAGI. CDR3 DNA sequence: TGTGCCAGCAGTCAGGACAGGGCCACTGAAGCTTTCTTT. Translation gives CASSQDRATEAFF.

In its sample, this clone was seen a few times. This chain uses TRBV7-2 with TRBJ1-1; the match to TRBD1 covers 7 bases. Germline V gives CDR1 SGHTA, CDR2 FQGNSA. The CDR3 totals 15 residues. Trimming at V came to 3 bases and at J to 1 base, leaving 5 bases not matched to a gene. CDR3 bases: TGTGCCAGCAGCTTTACCGGGACAGAGAACACTGAAGCTTTCTTT. Protein sequence: CASSFTGTENTEAFF.

This clone was observed a few times. This chain connects TRBV18 to TRBJ2-5, with TRBD2 identical over 8 bases. This CDR3 comprises 15 residues. Germline V gene sequence: CDR1 KGHSH, CDR2 LQKENI. The trim removed 4 bases at V and 2 bases at J, leaving 6 bases unmatched. The DNA of the CDR3 is TGTGCCAGCTCACGGCAGCGGGGGTTACAAGAGACCCAGTACTTC. Translation gives CASSRQRGLQETQYF.

A few counts support this clone. V usage is TRBV10-3 and J usage is TRBJ1-1; D is perhaps TRBD1 (6 bases). Germline V CDR1 and CDR2: ENHRY, SYGVKD. V dropped 7 bases and J dropped 5 bases, with 14 bases sitting between them. The CDR3 length is 13 residues. Here the CDR3 reads CAITTGKGTEAFF. The CDR3 DNA reads as TGTGCCATCACTACAGGGAAGGGAACTGAAGCTTTCTTT.

This clone was seen only a few times. This chain links TRBV7-9 with TRBJ2-4; the match to TRBD1 covers 7 bases. Trimming took 9 bases from V and 8 from J; bases not matched to a gene: 7. Germline assignment: CDR1 SEHNR and CDR2 FQNEAQ (reference sequence). CDR3 size: 12 residues. The CDR3 spells CASAQGQYIQYF. The CDR3 DNA sequence: TGTGCCAGTGCACAGGGACAGTACATTCAGTACTTC.

This chain joins TRBV2 and TRBJ2-5; no firm D call. V shed 5 bases and J shed 5 bases, with 18 bases lying between them. The CDR3 consists of 15 residues. The germline V gene has CDR1 SNHLY and CDR2 FYNNEI. CDR3 coding DNA: TGTGCCAGCAGTATCTCGGTTGATTCTCGGGAGACCCAGTACTTC. This encodes CASSISVDSRETQYF.

The V call is TRBV6-6, the J call TRBJ1-5, with a weak D call TRBD1 (6 bases). Germline lookup yields CDR1 MNHNY and CDR2 SVGAGI (reference sequence). The CDR3 runs 15 residues. V dropped 4 bases and J dropped 3 bases, with 13 bases sitting between them. CDR3 residues: CASSSHRDYNQPQHF. CDR3 sequence (DNA): TGTGCCAGCAGTTCCCACAGGGATTACAATCAGCCCCAGCATTTT.

This clone was observed a handful of times. This sequence joins TRBV6-6 and TRBJ2-7, with TRBD1 identical over 7 bases. Losses at the gene ends were 7 bases for V and 0 bases for J; bases not matched to a gene: 6. Germline lookup yields CDR1 MNHNY and CDR2 SVGAGI (reference sequence). The CDR3 covers 14 residues. The CDR3 DNA follows: TGTGCCAGCACTGGGACAGAGAGCTCCTACGAGCAGTACGTC. Translation: CASTGTESSYEQYV.

V is TRBV4-2 and J is TRBJ2-1, with D possibly TRBD1 on 5 matching bases. Germline V gene sequence: CDR1 LGHNA, CDR2 YNFKEQ. The CDR3 extends over 16 amino acids. V was shortened by 3 bases and J by 3 bases, with 15 bases between the two germline ends. Here the CDR3 reads CASSQIGAGNYNEQFF. CDR3 nucleotide sequence: TGTGCCAGCAGCCAGATAGGGGCTGGGAACTACAATGAGCAGTTCTTC.

This clone was counted only a few times. The chain uses TRBV5-1 and TRBJ1-6; possible D gene TRBD1, 5 bases. V was pared by 0 bases and J by 6 bases, with 7 bases between. Germline V gives CDR1 SGHRS, CDR2 YFSETQ. The CDR3 spans 14 residues. The CDR3 DNA reads TGCGCCAGCAGCTTGGAGACAGCTAATTCACCCCTCCACTTT. Translated: CASSLETANSPLHF.

This chain links TRBV10-3 with TRBJ1-2, with 11 bases identical to TRBD1. V shed 7 bases and J 6 bases; nucleotides not matched to a gene: 4. The CDR3 extends over 13 amino acids. Germline V gene lookup returns CDR1 ENHRY and CDR2 SYGVKD. DNA of the CDR3: TGTGCCATCACCTTGGACAGGGGGCATGGCTACACCTTC. This gives the protein CAITLDRGHGYTF.

The J gene is TRBJ1-1, the V gene TRBV10-3, with a weak D call TRBD1 (5 bases). The germline V gene encodes CDR1 ENHRY and CDR2 SYGVKD. Deletions cut 10 bases from V and 2 bases from J, with 17 bases between. The CDR3 runs 14 residues. The CDR3 sequence: CASGRGSANTEAFF. The CDR3 nucleotides read TGTGCCAGCGGGAGGGGCAGCGCTAACACTGAAGCTTTCTTT.

Notes on this clone: A junction boundary mismatches the germline segment, possibly from a read error. This CDR3 reads CASRKQELSGTTIYF. The CDR3 DNA is TGTGCCAGCAGGAAACAGGAGCTCTCTGGAACCACCATATATTTT. The chain uses TRBV2 and TRBJ1-3, with a tentative D call TRBD1 (5 bases). This CDR3 comprises 15 residues. Germline V gene data show CDR1 as SNHLY and CDR2 as FYNNEI. Using reference TRBV2 and TRBJ1-3 for the parts outside the CDR3, the full variable domain is EPEVTQTPSHQVTQMGQEVILRCVPISNHLYFYWYRQILGQKVEFLVSFYNNEISEKSEIFDDQFSVERPDGSNFTLKIRSTKLEDSAMYFCASRKQELSGTTIYFGEGSWLTVV.

This clone turned up a few times. The J gene is TRBJ1-2, the V gene TRBV28; the match to TRBD1 covers 9 bases. Germline V gene data show CDR1 as MDHEN and CDR2 as SYDVKM. Trimming cost V 4 bases and J 7 bases; bases outside gene matches: 7. The length of the CDR3 is 14 residues. CDR3 coding DNA: TGTGCCAGCAGTTCAGCGGGACAGGGAGGTGGCTACACCTTC. Its protein is CASSSAGQGGGYTF.